The 3 T cell receptor beta chains listed next were all sequenced from one sample in a study of CD8 T cells in Susac syndrome. RNA, at about 0.45 to 1 ug, was reverse transcribed with random hexamers. TCRdb reanalysed the immunoSEQ multiplex PCR reads using MiXCR and keeps one entry per CDR3 protein. The sample includes 100,000 to 150,000 distinct CDR3 sequences, 90% to 95% of them seen just once. The sequencing sample was made of CD4+ T cells from PBMCs. All receptors derive from a human donor in good health.

This chain links TRBV6-5 with TRBJ2-7; 7 nucleotides agree with TRBD1. J lost 4 bases, V lost 8 bases, and 8 bases had no gene match. This CDR3 has 13 residues. CDR1 is MNHEY and CDR2 is SVGAGI in the germline V gene. The CDR3 sequence is CASGNAGGYEQYF. Written as DNA, the CDR3 is TGTGCCAGCGGTAACGCAGGGGGTTACGAGCAGTACTTC.

The V and J genes are TRBV12-3 or TRBV12-4 and TRBJ2-5; D not certain. The CDR3 is 13 residues long. The V gene lost 6 bases and the J gene lost 2 bases, with 10 bases spanning the gap. For the CDR3, the DNA is TGTGCCAGCAGAACAGAGAATCAAGAGACCCAGTACTTC. This codes for CASRTENQETQYF.

With respect to this clonotype: Its ends do not fully match the called genes, so a read error is possible. V usage is TRBV6-5 and J usage is TRBJ2-7; maybe TRBD1 (6 bases). Per germline, CDR1 MNHEY and CDR2 SVGAGI. The CDR3 sequence is 15 residues long. In nucleotides, the CDR3 is TGTGTCAGCAGTTACTCGAAACAGGGTCCCTACGAGCAGTACTTC. It translates to CVSSYSKQGPYEQYF.